This T cell receptor (beta chain) was sequenced in a study of blood T cell repertoires in COVID-19. Background on the study: In each case, the material was cDNA or gDNA derived from T cells, B-cell-depleted T cells, or PBMCs.

Profiled with immunoSEQ multiplex PCR; TCRdb holds only in-frame clones, not every one. This table holds about 70,000 clones, approximately 83% found once. Between the trimmed V and J ends, which lost 1 base and 4 bases, there was a span of 10 bases. The CDR3 contains 14 residues. Germline V CDR1 and CDR2: SGHTA, FQGNSA. The chain has TRBV7-2 and TRBJ1-1, with D unresolved. This sequence was found in a human donor in a cohort sampled during active COVID-19. The source material was peripheral blood. This chain's CDR3 is CASSLETGTTEAFF. CDR3 sequence (DNA): TGTGCCAGCAGCTTAGAAACGGGTACCACTGAAGCTTTCTTT.